The entry below describes one T cell receptor (beta chain). The antigen is unknown. The data were taken from a study of cytomegalovirus exposure and HLA in healthy donors. About the study: From around 180 million T cells, an earlier analysis saw 110 million or so unique TCR beta sequences.

PCR primers comprised 60 Vbeta and 13 Jbeta primers. Clones were sequenced by immunoSEQ multiplex PCR, and TCRdb holds only the in-frame ones, with some missing. This table holds approximately 160,000 clones, almost 85% found once. Overall study findings and caveats: Other equally common chains were less clonally expanded than HLA-associated TCR beta chains, a later analysis showed. In a later analysis, productive TCRs from donors in an Asian-associated ancestry cluster reportedly carried fewer N-insertions than the cohort mean.

The CDR3 totals 13 residues. The germline CDR1 and CDR2 sequences are SGHNT and YYREEE (reference sequence). V gave up 2 bases and J gave up 6 bases, with 9 bases separating them. The chain couples TRBV5-4 to TRBJ2-1; possible D gene TRBD1, 6 bases. The clonotype was recovered from a girl aged 10 to 17 in good health and CMV-seropositive. Sequencing was done on a sample of PBMCs. CDR3 in amino acids: CASSLGQSNEQFF. CDR3 nucleotides: TGTGCCAGCAGCTTAGGACAGTCCAATGAGCAGTTCTTC.